What follows is one T cell receptor (beta chain) and its context. As yet, its antigen is unknown. This sample was taken from a study of T cells in localized non-small cell lung cancer. Study-wide results and caveats: The study detected a median approximately 55 of the top 100 tumor clones in adjacent lung.

Using immunoSEQ multiplex PCR, the repertoire was profiled, and TCRdb retains in-frame clones only, with some absent. Here the sample spans approximately 72,000 clones, roughly 81% being singletons. Germline V gene lookup returns CDR1 SGHRS and CDR2 YFSETQ. V lost 2 bases to trimming and J lost 7 bases, with 15 bases between them. The CDR3 has 14 residues. V gene TRBV5-1 combines with J gene TRBJ1-2; D remains unclear. This TCR was sampled from a female donor aged 60 or older with stage I lung adenocarcinoma. This specimen consisted of peripheral blood, obtained before any cancer treatment. The CDR3 bases are TGCGCCAGCAGCTTACCCTCGGGTACGTCTGGCTACACCTTC. As protein: CASSLPSGTSGYTF.